Below, 14 T cell receptor beta chains from the same sample are listed, as sequenced in a study of blood T cell repertoires in COVID-19. Measured with immunoSEQ multiplex PCR; TCRdb has only the in-frame clones, and not every one. The sample gives under 450,000 clones, around 84% of which show up once; more than 0.85% is in the top ten. Sequenced material: peripheral blood. All receptors come from a human donor with acute or convalescent COVID-19. The donor label of this sample is uncertain.

The gene calls are TRBV2 and TRBJ2-1; 7 bases fit TRBD2. The CDR3 runs to 14 residues. Per germline, CDR1 SNHLY and CDR2 FYNNEI. V shed 4 bases, J shed 0 bases, and the junction held 0 bases outside the gene matches. The CDR3 sequence: CASSGGGSYNEQFF. The CDR3, as DNA: TGTGCCAGCAGTGGCGGGGGCTCCTACAATGAGCAGTTCTTC.

This chain links TRBV7-2 with TRBJ1-4; 7 bases are a match to TRBD1. CDR1 SGHTA and CDR2 FQGNSA come from the germline V gene. The V and J ends lost 0 bases and 4 bases, in that order; junction bases with no gene match: 2. This CDR3 spans 15 amino acids. CDR3 region: CASSLAQGYNEKLFF. Written as DNA, the CDR3 is TGTGCCAGCAGCTTAGCACAGGGGTATAATGAAAAACTGTTTTTT.

This chain connects TRBV11-2 to TRBJ1-4, with a possible D match to TRBD1 (6 bases). V was cut by 1 base and J by 9 bases, with 12 bases left in between. This CDR3 has 14 amino acids. CDR1 SGHAT and CDR2 FQNNGV come from the germline V gene. The CDR3 here is CASSLAKGGQKLFF. CDR3 sequence (DNA): TGTGCCAGCAGCTTAGCGAAGGGGGGGCAAAAACTGTTTTTT.

V gene TRBV2 combines with J gene TRBJ2-3; TRBD2 matches at 14 bases. Germline V gives CDR1 SNHLY, CDR2 FYNNEI. This CDR3 has 14 residues. V was clipped by 6 bases and J by 8 bases; unmatched bases: 4. As DNA, the CDR3 is TGTGCCAGCAGGGAGGGACTAGCGGGGGTTACGCAGTATTTT. Translated: CASREGLAGVTQYF.

The rearrangement joins TRBV5-1 to TRBJ1-2; no firm D call. From germline, CDR1 is SGHRS and CDR2 YFSETQ. Trimming took 6 bases from V and 4 from J, leaving 16 bases between them. CDR3 length equals 14 residues. The CDR3 loop is CASTPGENTYGYTF. Here the CDR3 DNA reads TGCGCCAGCACCCCCGGGGAAAACACCTATGGCTACACCTTC.

The chain joins TRBV6-5 to TRBJ1-1; no clear D gene. CDR3 size: 16 residues. Deletions cut 6 bases from V and 6 bases from J, with 23 bases between. CDR1 and CDR2 from the germline V gene are MNHEY and SVGAGI. The CDR3 here is CASRYELTPKLAEAFF. The CDR3 bases are TGTGCCAGCAGATACGAACTAACACCCAAACTCGCTGAAGCTTTCTTT.

The chain uses TRBV20-1 and TRBJ2-3, with TRBD2 matching over 9 bases. The length of the CDR3 is 19 residues. The V gene end was trimmed by 5 bases and the J gene end by 0 bases; junction bases not matched to a gene: 18. Germline loops: CDR1 DFQATT, CDR2 SNEGSKA (reference sequence). The CDR3 region has the DNA TGCAGTGCTGGTGGGGTAGCGGGAGCCCTCTGGCGGAGCACAGATACGCAGTATTTT. As protein: CSAGGVAGALWRSTDTQYF.

The V call is TRBV2, the J call TRBJ2-1; 7 bases line up with TRBD2. In germline, CDR1 is SNHLY, CDR2 FYNNEI. This CDR3 is built from 16 residues. After removal of 4 bases from V and 2 bases from J, the junction contained 8 bases not matched to a gene. CDR3 bases: TGTGCCAGCAGTGGAATTACTAGCGCCACCTACAATGAGCAGTTCTTC. Translated: CASSGITSATYNEQFF. Full variable domain (missing parts from reference TRBV2 and TRBJ2-1): EPEVTQTPSHQVTQMGQEVILRCVPISNHLYFYWYRQILGQKVEFLVSFYNNEISEKSEIFDDQFSVERPDGSNFTLKIRSTKLEDSAMYFCASSGITSATYNEQFFGPGTRLTVL.

The chain carries TRBV24-1 and TRBJ2-3; 8 bases match TRBD1. The V gene's germline CDR1 is KGHDR and CDR2 SFDVKD. The V segment lost 5 bases and the J segment 8 bases; nucleotides outside the gene matches: 2. CDR3 length: 12 amino acids. CDR3 amino acids: CATSATGGTQYF. DNA for the CDR3: TGTGCCACCAGTGCAACAGGGGGTACGCAGTATTTT.

This clone has only a few counts. V and J are TRBV7-9 and TRBJ1-1, with D maybe TRBD1 (5 bases). This CDR3 has 13 residues. Trimming shortened V by 0 bases and J by 10 bases, and 12 bases separated the two germline ends. Germline loops: CDR1 SEHNR, CDR2 FQNEAQ (reference sequence). The CDR3 nucleotides are TGTGCCAGCAGCTTAGCGGTTGGAGGGGCAGCTTTCTTT. Translated, it gives CASSLAVGGAAFF.

This clone was counted once. CDR3 nucleotides: TGTGCCAGTAGGGTCACAGGAACCTACGAGCAGTACTTC. It is translated as CASRVTGTYEQYF. The chain recombines TRBV19 with TRBJ2-7; tentatively, D is TRBD1 (5 bases). This CDR3 comprises 13 residues. Trimming removed 6 bases at V and 2 bases at J, with 11 bases between. CDR1 is LNHDA, CDR2 SQIVND, per germline (reference sequence).

This rearrangement joins TRBV5-1 to TRBJ1-2, with D unresolved. The CDR3 is 12 residues long. V lost 5 bases, J lost 2 bases, and 7 bases lay in between. Germline CDR1 and CDR2: SGHRS and YFSETQ. This CDR3 reads CASRTENYGYTF. For the CDR3, the DNA is TGCGCCAGCAGAACAGAAAACTATGGCTACACCTTC.

The J gene is TRBJ1-1, the V gene TRBV19, with D perhaps TRBD1 (6 bases). This CDR3 is 13 amino acids long. CDR1 and CDR2 (germline): LNHDA, SQIVND (reference sequence). Deletions cut 3 bases from V and 3 bases from J, with 8 bases between. Here the CDR3 DNA reads TGTGCCAGTAGTATTGCAGGGGACACTGAAGCTTTCTTT. This codes for CASSIAGDTEAFF.

This sequence joins TRBV10-1 and TRBJ2-1; the match to TRBD2 covers 15 bases. After removal of 4 bases from V and 4 bases from J, the junction contained 14 bases not matched to a gene. In germline, CDR1 is WNHNN, CDR2 SYGVQD (reference sequence). CDR3 length: 20 residues. As DNA, the CDR3 is TGCGCCAGCAGTGTAGATCAGGGGACTAGCGGGGGGAGTTTTTACAATGAGCAGTTCTTC. Its translation: CASSVDQGTSGGSFYNEQFF.